The clone carrying this TCR beta chain has ten or more counts. The target antigen is unknown. Time point defined: newly diagnosed GD, antithyroid drugs for less than 3 months. The TCR library was prepared using RNA isolated from PBMCs. V lost 5 bases, J lost 2 bases, and 11 bases stayed unmatched. Germline CDR1 reads MNHEY; CDR2 reads SVGEGT. The CDR3 spans 16 residues. This entry comes from a study of regulatory T cells in long-lasting Graves disease. To make TCR beta libraries, researchers used iRepertoire HTBI primers and Arm-PCR of CDR3 regions. TCRdb re-called the multiplex PCR reads through MiXCR, storing one row per CDR3 protein. This table holds around 250,000 distinct CDR3 sequences, 15% to 20% found once. Study results and limitations: Reduced TCR diversity was observed in persistent Graves' patients versus newly diagnosed patients.

These data also formed part of another study, on T cells in Graves' hyperthyroidism and ophthalmopathy. That investigation notes: Blood also contained most expanded thyroid clonotypes above 0.001.

The genes are TRBV6-2 or TRBV6-3 and TRBJ1-2; 7 bases agree with TRBD1. The sample here was peripheral blood mononuclear cells (PBMCs), taken at new diagnosis, from a patient treated with antithyroid drugs. The receptor was derived from a woman in her 30s with Graves disease. CDR3 bases: TGTGCCAGCAGTGTTTCCGTGCAGACAGGGAACTATGGCTACACCTTC. This gives the protein CASSVSVQTGNYGYTF.